The rows below give T cell receptor beta chains drawn from one sample of a study of shared clonotypes between healthy human individuals. Method: immunoSEQ multiplex PCR; TCRdb's copy keeps in-frame clones and lacks some. The sample yields roughly 660,000 clones, about nine tenths seen once. Input material: memory CD8+ T cells from PBMCs. All receptors derive from a man aged 18 to 29 in good health. Some clones in this sample may be carry-over from other donors' samples. CDR3s include the opening cysteine and the closing phenylalanine or tryptophan. The D gene is left open where the match is weak. Expanded clones are given a class, and other clones once, few, many or no size at all.

cdr3_nt | cdr3_aa | v_call | clone_size | d_call | j_call
TGTGCCAGCAGCTTGGGACTAGCGGGGGTAAGCTCCTACAATGAGCAGTTCTTC | CASSLGLAGVSSYNEQFF | TRBV5-8 | NA | TRBD2 | TRBJ2-1
TGTGCCAGCAGCCGCGGACAGGGGGCTGGCGGCTACACCTTC | CASSRGQGAGGYTF | TRBV5-6 | NA | TRBD1 | TRBJ1-2
TGTGCCAGCAGCTTGGACGGGGGCGGTTCTTACTACGAGCAGTACTTC | CASSLDGGGSYYEQYF | TRBV5-4 | NA | NA | TRBJ2-7
TGTGCCAGCAGTCGCACCAGGGATGAAAAACTGTTTTTT | CASSRTRDEKLFF | TRBV6-1 | NA | NA | TRBJ1-4
TGTGCCAGTAGAGTGTCCGGGGAGCTGTTTTTT | CASRVSGELFF | TRBV19 | once | NA | TRBJ2-2
TGTGCCAGCAGTTATTCTAGCGGAGCCCACAATGAGCAGTTCTTC | CASSYSSGAHNEQFF | TRBV27 | NA | TRBD2 | TRBJ2-1
TGTGCCAGCACGGAGGACAGCTCCTACAATGAGCAGTTCTTC | CASTEDSSYNEQFF | TRBV6-1 | NA | NA | TRBJ2-1
TGTGCCAGCAGCACTCGGCAGGGGCAAGAGACCCAGTACTTC | CASSTRQGQETQYF | TRBV9 | NA | NA | TRBJ2-5
TGTGCCAGCAGCGCGAGCGGGAGGGCCTACAATGAGCAGTTCTTC | CASSASGRAYNEQFF | TRBV7-3 | NA | TRBD2 | TRBJ2-1
TGTGCCAGTATGTCATCCGTCGGGACAGGGGAAACCCGGAACACTGCCGCTTTCTTT | CASMSSVGTGETRNTAAFF | TRBV19 | NA | TRBD1 | TRBJ1-1
TGTGCCAGCAGCTTTGGGACTTTCAAGAGGGAGACCCAGTACTTC | CASSFGTFKRETQYF | TRBV7-2 | NA | NA | TRBJ2-5
TGTGCCAGCAGTTACTCTTTGGACAGATATGGCTACACCTTC | CASSYSLDRYGYTF | TRBV6-5 | once | NA | TRBJ1-2
TGTGCCAGCAGTCCCTGGCTCGGACTAGCGGGAGACACAGATACGCAGTATTTT | CASSPWLGLAGDTDTQYF | TRBV27 | NA | TRBD2 | TRBJ2-3
TGTGCCAGTAGTACCCATACTTATGTGGGAGGGCCCGCCCCCGGGGAGCTGTTTTTT | CASSTHTYVGGPAPGELFF | TRBV19 | NA | TRBD2 | TRBJ2-2
TGCAGCGCGAGGGGACAGGGACAGCCAAGGAACATTCAGTACTTC | CSARGQGQPRNIQYF | TRBV29-1 | NA | TRBD1 | TRBJ2-4
TGTGCCAGCTCACCGTTAGACAGCGTGAACACTGAAGCTTTCTTT | CASSPLDSVNTEAFF | TRBV18 | NA | NA | TRBJ1-1
TGTGCCAGCAGCCTCTCGGGCGGGATCATCGGTGAGCAGTTCTTC | CASSLSGGIIGEQFF | TRBV28 | once | NA | TRBJ2-1
TGTGCCAGCAGCCTACTAGCGGGCAATAACAATGAGCAGTTCTTC | CASSLLAGNNNEQFF | TRBV6-5 | once | TRBD2 | TRBJ2-1
TGTGCCAGCAGTCTCTACCCGACTAGCGGGAGGGCCGACTACAATGAGCAGTTCTTC | CASSLYPTSGRADYNEQFF | TRBV28 | NA | TRBD2 | TRBJ2-1
TGTGCCAGCAGCGTCGACGACGCCGCGAACACCGGGGAGCTGTTTTTT | CASSVDDAANTGELFF | TRBV9 | NA | NA | TRBJ2-2
TGTGCCACCAGCAGAGACTGGCGGCAGAGCTATGGCTACACCTTC | CATSRDWRQSYGYTF | TRBV15 | NA | NA | TRBJ1-2
TGTGCCAGCAGCTTGGGCCCCGGGGGCACAGATACGCAGTATTTT | CASSLGPGGTDTQYF | TRBV5-6 | NA | NA | TRBJ2-3
TGTGCCAGCAGTTCCCAACAGGGGGAAATAGGTGACACCATATATTTT | CASSSQQGEIGDTIYF | TRBV2 | few | TRBD1 | TRBJ1-3
TGTGCCAGCAGTCCCCAACGGGGGCGTTATGGCTACACCTTC | CASSPQRGRYGYTF | TRBV28 | NA | NA | TRBJ1-2
TGTGCCAGCAGCCCCTTAGGGACAGTCGTCTACGAGCAGTACTTC | CASSPLGTVVYEQYF | TRBV5-4 | NA | TRBD1 | TRBJ2-7
TGTGCCAGCAGTCCCGGGATATCGGGTGTTCGAGAGACCCAGTACTTC | CASSPGISGVRETQYF | TRBV27 | NA | NA | TRBJ2-5
TGTGCCAGCAGCGCGGGGACTAGCGGGAGTAGGGAGACCCAGTACTTC | CASSAGTSGSRETQYF | TRBV9 | many | TRBD2 | TRBJ2-5